This TCR beta chain was captured by sequencing in a study of blood T cell repertoires in COVID-19. About the research overall: Sites in the United States, Italy and Spain provided acute and convalescent COVID-19 samples. Sources were T cells, B-cell-depleted T cells, or PBMCs; the material itself was cDNA or gDNA.

In the study's own analysis: Reference gene primer amplification gave estimated nucleated cell counts. Here immunoSEQ multiplex PCR was the method, and the copy in TCRdb shows in-frame clones only, minus some. The DNA was the basis for D and trimming; V, J and clone size are from that table. Of over 200,000 clones in the sample, roughly 89% are singletons; the top ten hold about 6.3%. With 4 bases clipped from V and 7 bases from J, the junction kept 5 bases outside the gene matches. Looked up from germline, CDR1 is SGHTA and CDR2 is FQGNSA. The CDR3 is 13 residues long. This chain joins TRBV7-2 and TRBJ1-1; 8 bases map to TRBD1. The TCR was taken from a man aged 55 to 70 who had recovered from COVID-19. The sample comprised peripheral blood. CDR3 in DNA: TGTGCCAGCAGCTCCCGGACAGGGCATGAAGCTTTCTTT. This translates into CASSSRTGHEAFF. The whole variable domain, filled in from reference TRBV7-2 and TRBJ1-1, reads GAGVSQSPSNKVTEKGKDVELRCDPISGHTALYWYRQSLGQGLEFLIYFQGNSAPDKSGLPSDRFSAERTGGSVSTLTIQRTQQEDSAVYLCASSSRTGHEAFFGQGTRLTVV.